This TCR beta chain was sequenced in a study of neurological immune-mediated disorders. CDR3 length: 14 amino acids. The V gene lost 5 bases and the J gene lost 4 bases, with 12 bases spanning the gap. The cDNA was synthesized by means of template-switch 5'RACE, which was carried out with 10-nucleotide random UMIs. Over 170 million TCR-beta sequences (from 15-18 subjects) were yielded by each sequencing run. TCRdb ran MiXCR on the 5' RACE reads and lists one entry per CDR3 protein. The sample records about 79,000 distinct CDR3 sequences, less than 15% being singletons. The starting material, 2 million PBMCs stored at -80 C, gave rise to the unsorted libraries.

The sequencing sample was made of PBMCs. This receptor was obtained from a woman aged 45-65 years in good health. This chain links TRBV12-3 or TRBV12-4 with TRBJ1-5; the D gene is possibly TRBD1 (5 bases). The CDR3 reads CASSENQGNQPQHF. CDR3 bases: TGTGCCAGCAGTGAGAACCAGGGAAATCAGCCCCAGCATTTT.